These T cell receptor beta chains were read from a single sample in a study of blood T cell repertoires in COVID-19. TCRdb keeps only in-frame clones here, not all; method: immunoSEQ multiplex PCR. This table holds fewer than 500,000 clones, over 75% found once. Specimen: PBMCs or T cells enriched from blood (not recorded which). The receptor source for this set is a man in his thirties or forties who had recovered from COVID-19. Each CDR3 is given without its conserved first and last residue. Size tells how often a clone was seen (once, few, many) or the class of an expanded clone, and some rows leave it out.

size	V	J	CDR3
NA	TRBV4-3	TRBJ2-1	ASSQGVVGGQLNEQF
NA	TRBV6-5	TRBJ1-1	ASSYTPRVNTEAF
NA	TRBV9	TRBJ2-1	ASSSPDGLAGASSYNEQF
NA	TRBV9	TRBJ2-7	ASSAGTGDYEQY
NA	TRBV6-5	TRBJ2-5	ASTRDSLQETQY
few	TRBV14	TRBJ1-3	ASSQDPGGNTIY
NA	TRBV29-1	TRBJ1-4	SVQGQGSNEKLF
NA	TRBV30	TRBJ1-5	AWNPGGSFQPQH
NA	TRBV5-5	TRBJ1-6	ASSYRQGDSPLH
NA	TRBV30	TRBJ1-1	ASRLGTDRTEAF
once	TRBV19	TRBJ2-6	ASSFLGTGANVLT
NA	TRBV2	TRBJ2-7	ASSEAGSKQY
NA	TRBV11-2	TRBJ2-5	ASSLNPPGGGQETQY
NA	TRBV12-3/TRBV12-4	TRBJ1-2	ASSERGSYGYT
NA	TRBV18	TRBJ2-1	ASSPPGTQSYNEQF
few	TRBV5-1	TRBJ2-3	ASSLGTSGGVTQY
once	TRBV6-6	TRBJ1-1	ASLFPGQRNTEAF
once	TRBV7-2	TRBJ1-2	ASSLVGTGANYGYT
NA	TRBV9	TRBJ2-5	ASSPSGGAQETQY
NA	TRBV9	TRBJ2-2	ASSGTSFTGELF
NA	TRBV6-2/TRBV6-3	TRBJ1-5	ASSDRGSNQPQH
many	TRBV5-6	TRBJ2-1	ASSRRGRVFDEQF
NA	TRBV4-3	TRBJ1-2	ASSQEPPDRPGYGYT
NA	TRBV19	TRBJ1-2	ASTPGQGRSHGYT
NA	TRBV7-6	TRBJ2-6	ASSLGGGGVSGANVLT
NA	TRBV27	TRBJ1-5	ASSLGTANQPQH
NA	TRBV29-1	TRBJ1-4	SVVQTNEKLF
few	TRBV19	TRBJ1-1	ASSYGRGWNTEAF
once	TRBV6-5	TRBJ1-1	ASGRGNTEAF
once	TRBV27	TRBJ2-7	ASSEGPSGGIYEQY
NA	TRBV7-2	TRBJ2-5	ASFPSIAGGFGETQY
NA	TRBV3-1/TRBV3-2	TRBJ1-2	ASSQMTAPGGYT
few	TRBV30	TRBJ2-7	AWSVLGQEQY
NA	TRBV6-6	TRBJ1-4	ASSFGGQPNEKLF
NA	TRBV12-5	TRBJ1-1	ASGAGSNTEAF
NA	TRBV5-6	TRBJ1-2	ASSPNTVFYGYT
NA	TRBV14	TRBJ1-1	ASSLRAGMNTEAF
NA	TRBV18	TRBJ2-1	ASSPGTGQGSGEQF
NA	TRBV18	TRBJ1-2	ASSGTGGREAGYT
few	TRBV7-6	TRBJ1-4	ASSLSGLTGGGEKLF
NA	TRBV15	TRBJ2-7	ATSTPGGSYEQY
NA	TRBV9	TRBJ2-2	ASRQESGGLTGELF
NA	TRBV6-2/TRBV6-3	TRBJ1-1	ASSYTLNTEAF
once	TRBV11-2	TRBJ2-1	ASSLGSLYNEQF